Listed here are 32 T cell receptor beta chains from one sample, sequenced in a study of blood T cell repertoires in COVID-19. Using immunoSEQ multiplex PCR, the repertoire was profiled, and TCRdb retains in-frame clones only, with some absent. Of around 200,000 clones listed, 70% to 90% were seen once; the top ten hold roughly 3.2%. Sequencing was performed on PBMCs or T cells enriched from blood (not recorded which). These receptors were taken from a woman aged 45-65 years in a cohort exposed to, infected with or recovered from COVID-19 (not recorded which).

V gene TRBV6-5 combines with J gene TRBJ1-2; 8 bases agree with TRBD1. This CDR3 has 13 residues. Trimming cost V 2 bases and J 4 bases; bases outside gene matches: 0. Looked up from germline, CDR1 is MNHEY and CDR2 is SVGAGI. The CDR3 DNA sequence: TGTGCCAGCAGTTACGACAGGGGCTATGGCTACACCTTC. As protein: CASSYDRGYGYTF.

The chain has TRBV4-3 and TRBJ1-6, with D unresolved. Deletions cut 0 bases from V and 10 bases from J, with 13 bases between. This CDR3 is built from 15 residues. CDR1 LGHNA and CDR2 YSLEER come from the germline V gene. The CDR3 DNA is TGCGCCAGCAGCCAAGATGAGGCGTCCAACTCACCCCTCCACTTT. Its translation: CASSQDEASNSPLHF.

This chain uses TRBV5-1 with TRBJ2-5; a possible D gene is TRBD1 (8 bases). Trimming cost V 3 bases and J 4 bases, with 22 bases left between them. Germline CDR1 reads SGHRS; CDR2 reads YFSETQ. The CDR3 has 17 residues. The CDR3 coding sequence is TGCGCCAGCAGCTCAAATGGACAGGGAGGGATCGGAGAGACCCAGTACTTC. Translating it yields CASSSNGQGGIGETQYF.

V usage is TRBV12-3 or TRBV12-4 and J usage is TRBJ2-7, with a weak D call TRBD2 (5 bases). This CDR3 is 13 amino acids long. V shed 4 bases and J shed 3 bases, with 10 bases lying between them. The DNA for the CDR3 is TGTGCCAGCAGTTCCCCCGCGGGCTACGAGCAGTACTTC. Translation gives CASSSPAGYEQYF.

The chain uses TRBV4-1 and TRBJ2-3, with D possibly TRBD2 on 5 matching bases. The CDR3 is 14 residues long. Trimming pared 1 base from V and 13 bases from J, leaving 18 bases between. Germline CDR1 reads MGHRA; CDR2 reads YSYEKL. Here the CDR3 reads CASSQVSGMVFKYF. CDR3 bases: TGCGCCAGCAGCCAAGTTTCCGGGATGGTGTTTAAGTATTTT.

The chain recombines TRBV6-1 with TRBJ1-6; D uncertain. Germline assignment: CDR1 MNHNS and CDR2 SASEGT. V lost 3 bases to trimming and J lost 7 bases, with 7 bases between them. CDR3 size: 13 residues. DNA of the CDR3: TGTGCCAGCAGTGATGCCGGGAATTCACCCCTCCACTTT. This encodes CASSDAGNSPLHF.

This chain connects TRBV18 to TRBJ2-6, with D unresolved. The CDR3 is made up of 15 amino acids. V lost 3 bases and J lost 2, with 8 bases in between. Germline V gene lookup returns CDR1 KGHSH and CDR2 LQKENI. The CDR3 nucleotides read TGTGCCAGCTCACCTCTATTGGCTGGGGCCAACGTCCTGACTTTC. This sequence encodes CASSPLLAGANVLTF.

V usage is TRBV4-1 and J usage is TRBJ1-3; D gene ambiguous. Deletions cut 1 base from V and 1 base from J, with 5 bases between. The germline gives CDR1 MGHRA, CDR2 YSYEKL. The CDR3 loop spans 14 amino acids. The CDR3 region has the DNA TGCGCCAGCAGCCAAGTTGCGTCTGGAAACACCATATATTTT. Translating it yields CASSQVASGNTIYF.

V is TRBV7-3 and J is TRBJ2-3; 8 bases are shared with TRBD2. This CDR3 spans 16 amino acids. Trimming cost V 2 bases and J 2 bases; bases outside gene matches: 6. CDR1 and CDR2 (germline): SGHTA, FQGTGA. CDR3 in amino acids: CASSLGAGGSTDTQYF. CDR3 DNA sequence: TGTGCCAGCAGCTTAGGGGCGGGGGGTTCCACAGATACGCAGTATTTT. The full variable domain, in which reference TRBV7-3 and TRBJ2-3 provide the parts outside the CDR3, is GAGVSQTPSNKVTEKGKYVELRCDPISGHTALYWYRQSLGQGPEFLIYFQGTGAADDSGLPNDRFFAVRPEGSVSTLKIQRTERGDSAVYLCASSLGAGGSTDTQYFGPGTRLTVL.

The chain couples TRBV30 to TRBJ1-2; a weak D match, TRBD1 (5 bases). Germline loops: CDR1 GTSNPN, CDR2 SVGIG (reference sequence). Trimming left V 2 bases short and J 7 bases short, with 17 bases between. The CDR3 covers 14 residues. As DNA, the CDR3 is TGTGCCTGGAGTCGAAGGGGCATCCAGGGTGGCTACACCTTC. It is translated as CAWSRRGIQGGYTF.

The chain recombines TRBV7-9 with TRBJ2-1; 8 bases map to TRBD2. Germline V lookup: CDR1 SEHNR, CDR2 FQNEAQ (reference sequence). J was trimmed by 9 bases and V by 5 bases; bases with no gene match: 12. CDR3 length equals 15 residues. CDR3 protein: CASSQGSGGSSEQFF. CDR3 coding DNA: TGTGCCAGCAGCCAGGGCAGCGGGGGATCAAGTGAGCAGTTCTTC.

This clone was seen a single time. The chain is built from TRBV12-5 and TRBJ2-5; a weak D match, TRBD1 (6 bases). CDR3 length: 17 amino acids. Germline assignment: CDR1 LGHNT and CDR2 FRNRAP. Trimming pared 1 base from V and 5 bases from J, leaving 20 bases between. The CDR3 loop reads CASGLAEETGFGETQYF. The CDR3 bases are TGTGCTAGTGGTTTGGCGGAAGAAACAGGGTTTGGGGAGACCCAGTACTTC. The full variable domain, its missing parts supplied by reference TRBV12-5 and TRBJ2-5, is DARVTQTPRHKVTEMGQEVTMRCQPILGHNTVFWYRQTMMQGLELLAYFRNRAPLDDSGMPKDRFSAEMPDATLATLKIQPSEPRDSAVYFCASGLAEETGFGETQYFGPGTRLLVL.

The chain couples TRBV14 to TRBJ1-5; D call uncertain. Germline V lookup: CDR1 SGHDN, CDR2 FVKESK. The V gene lost 3 bases and the J gene lost 7 bases, with 7 bases spanning the gap. The length of the CDR3 is 12 residues. The DNA of the CDR3 is TGTGCCAGCAGCCAGGGAGGCCAGCCCCAGCATTTT. It codes for CASSQGGQPQHF.

V is TRBV28 and J is TRBJ1-2, with TRBD1 identical over 8 bases. V gave up 7 bases and J gave up 3 bases; unmatched junction bases: 22. In germline, CDR1 is MDHEN, CDR2 SYDVKM. The CDR3 has 19 amino acids. This CDR3 is CASTSRGRFIPMQHYGYTF. The CDR3 coding sequence is TGTGCCAGCACTTCCAGGGGGCGCTTCATCCCGATGCAACACTATGGCTACACCTTC.

The rearrangement links TRBV20-1 to TRBJ2-3; D is unclear. The CDR3 consists of 11 residues. Looked up from germline, CDR1 is DFQATT and CDR2 is SNEGSKA (reference sequence). Trimming removed 5 bases at V and 5 bases at J, with 8 bases between. The CDR3 spells CSALLLDTQYF. The CDR3 DNA reads as TGCAGTGCTCTACTTCTAGATACGCAGTATTTT.

The J gene is TRBJ1-1, the V gene TRBV10-2, with unresolved D. In germline, CDR1 is WSHSY, CDR2 SAAADI. This CDR3 is built from 14 residues. Trimming removed 6 bases from V and 0 bases from J, with 11 bases in between. For the CDR3, the DNA is TGCGCCAGCAGAGCCGGGTCTATGAACACTGAAGCTTTCTTT. This translates into CASRAGSMNTEAFF.

The rearrangement links TRBV4-3 to TRBJ1-2; D not certain. Germline CDR1 reads LGHNA; CDR2 reads YSLEER. The CDR3 contains 16 residues. Between the trimmed V and J ends, which lost 0 bases and 8 bases, there was a span of 19 bases. The CDR3 sequence: CASSQDGQVKRGGYTF. The CDR3 nucleotides are TGCGCCAGCAGCCAAGATGGGCAGGTGAAAAGAGGGGGCTACACCTTC.

The gene calls are TRBV4-1 and TRBJ1-1, with no clear D. This CDR3 region has 13 residues. CDR1 and CDR2 (germline): MGHRA, YSYEKL. V gave up 4 bases and J gave up 7 bases, with 13 bases separating them. The CDR3 DNA sequence: TGCGCCAGCAGCCGAGACTTTCGAGTTGAAGCTTTCTTT. Translation gives CASSRDFRVEAFF.

V is TRBV10-3 and J is TRBJ2-3; D possibly corresponds to TRBD1 (5 bases). Germline V CDR1 and CDR2: ENHRY, SYGVKD. V dropped 7 bases and J dropped 1 base, with 6 bases sitting between them. This CDR3 contains 12 residues. CDR3 residues: CAIKQGTDTQYF. CDR3 bases: TGTGCCATCAAACAGGGCACAGATACGCAGTATTTT.

The rearrangement uses TRBV24-1 and TRBJ1-2; 7 bases fit TRBD1. The V and J ends lost 4 bases and 6 bases, in that order; junction bases with no gene match: 7. CDR1 is KGHDR and CDR2 is SFDVKD in the germline V gene. The CDR3 has 14 residues. The DNA of the CDR3 is TGTGCCACCAGTGACCTACAGGGGAAGGATGGCTACACCTTC. Translated: CATSDLQGKDGYTF.

The chain has TRBV4-3 and TRBJ2-2; TRBD2 matches 10 bases. Per germline, CDR1 LGHNA and CDR2 YSLEER. This CDR3 has 16 residues. With 0 bases clipped from V and 6 bases from J, the junction kept 4 bases outside the gene matches. Here the CDR3 DNA reads TGCGCCAGCAGCCAAGATCCGAGCGGGGGGGCCGGGGAGCTGTTTTTT. Protein: CASSQDPSGGAGELFF.

This chain links TRBV28 with TRBJ2-2; tentative D call: TRBD2 (6 bases). V lost 3 bases and J 5 bases, leaving 13 bases between the germline ends. CDR1 and CDR2 from the germline V gene are MDHEN and SYDVKM. The CDR3 runs 15 residues. DNA of the CDR3: TGTGCCAGCAGTTTGTCGGCGCGGGGAACCGGGGAGCTGTTTTTT. It is translated as CASSLSARGTGELFF.

This clone was counted ten times or more. The chain is built from TRBV5-1 and TRBJ2-7; 11 positions agree with TRBD2. CDR1 SGHRS and CDR2 YFSETQ come from the germline V gene. Unmatched junction bases numbered 8, after V lost 4 bases and J lost 2 bases. This CDR3 region has 16 residues. CDR3 sequence reads: CASSSSGGAATYEQYF. Written as DNA, the CDR3 is TGCGCCAGCAGCAGTAGCGGGGGGGCCGCTACCTACGAGCAGTACTTC.

The rearrangement joins TRBV27 to TRBJ1-6; D is ambiguous. The CDR3 is 13 amino acids. Germline-derived CDR1 and CDR2 are MNHEY and SMNVEV (reference sequence). Trimming cost V 10 bases and J 10 bases, with 17 bases left between them. CDR3 sequence: CATPRIKSSPLHF. CDR3 DNA: TGTGCCACCCCTCGTATAAAATCCTCACCCCTCCACTTT.

This clone was counted once. This CDR3 reads CASSPGQGIYYGYTF. The CDR3 region has the DNA TGTGCCAGCTCTCCGGGACAGGGAATATACTATGGCTACACCTTC. V and J are TRBV18 and TRBJ1-2; TRBD1 aligns across 9 bases. The CDR3 is 15 amino acids. Trimming at V came to 6 bases and at J to 3 bases, leaving 8 bases not matched to a gene. Per germline, CDR1 KGHSH and CDR2 LQKENI.

V and J are TRBV7-8 and TRBJ1-4; TRBD1 aligns across 7 bases. Germline V CDR1 and CDR2: SGHVS, FQNEAQ. The CDR3 loop spans 18 amino acids. V lost 5 bases to trimming and J lost 4 bases; unmatched junction nucleotides: 16. CDR3 sequence: CASSLDRVLGLDNEKLFF. CDR3 nucleotide sequence: TGTGCCAGCAGCCTCGACAGGGTTCTTGGTCTTGATAATGAAAAACTGTTTTTT.

J is TRBJ2-2 and V is TRBV7-8; 11 bases align to TRBD2. Germline V CDR1 and CDR2: SGHVS, FQNEAQ. CDR3 length: 16 residues. J lost 0 bases, V lost 5 bases, and 2 bases had no gene match. In nucleotides, the CDR3 is TGTGCCAGCAGCCCTAGCGGGGGGTCGAACACCGGGGAGCTGTTTTTT. Amino acids: CASSPSGGSNTGELFF.

The chain couples TRBV5-4 to TRBJ1-1, with D tentatively TRBD1 (5 bases). Germline V CDR1 and CDR2: SGHNT, YYREEE (reference sequence). The CDR3 has 16 residues. Trimming removed 0 bases from V and 3 bases from J, with 15 bases in between. CDR3 nucleotides: TGTGCCAGCAGCTTGGGGGGAGGGGCGGGACACACTGAAGCTTTCTTT. Its translation: CASSLGGGAGHTEAFF.

V gene TRBV5-6 combines with J gene TRBJ1-5; 7 bases are a match to TRBD1. The V gene end was trimmed by 7 bases and the J gene end by 6 bases; junction bases not matched to a gene: 13. The CDR3 covers 15 residues. From germline, CDR1 is SGHDT and CDR2 YYEEEE. CDR3 sequence: CASGTFGTVSQPQHF. DNA of the CDR3: TGTGCCAGCGGAACTTTCGGGACAGTCAGTCAGCCCCAGCATTTT.

The chain joins TRBV30 to TRBJ1-1, with D possibly being TRBD1 (5 bases). CDR1 GTSNPN and CDR2 SVGIG come from the germline V gene (reference sequence). The ends were cut back, 4 bases at V and 0 bases at J, with 12 bases in the middle. This CDR3 has 14 residues. CDR3 protein: CAWTPGPLNTEAFF. CDR3 in DNA: TGTGCCTGGACCCCAGGGCCTCTGAACACTGAAGCTTTCTTT.

The chain recombines TRBV2 with TRBJ2-1, with D unclear. The germline V and J ends were trimmed by 4 bases and 6 bases, with 10 bases remaining between them. The CDR3 sequence is 13 residues long. Germline CDR1 SNHLY, CDR2 FYNNEI. CDR3 residues: CASSVFVFNEQFF. DNA for the CDR3: TGTGCCAGCAGTGTATTTGTGTTCAATGAGCAGTTCTTC.

This clone was picked up one time. V and J are TRBV15 and TRBJ2-5; 10 bases match TRBD2. From germline, CDR1 is LNHNV and CDR2 YYDKDF (reference sequence). The junction had 8 bases not matched to a gene; V was cut back by 1 base and J by 9 bases. The CDR3 covers 15 residues. The CDR3 is CATSRALAGPTAQYF. DNA for the CDR3: TGTGCCACCAGCAGAGCACTAGCGGGGCCTACGGCCCAGTACTTC.